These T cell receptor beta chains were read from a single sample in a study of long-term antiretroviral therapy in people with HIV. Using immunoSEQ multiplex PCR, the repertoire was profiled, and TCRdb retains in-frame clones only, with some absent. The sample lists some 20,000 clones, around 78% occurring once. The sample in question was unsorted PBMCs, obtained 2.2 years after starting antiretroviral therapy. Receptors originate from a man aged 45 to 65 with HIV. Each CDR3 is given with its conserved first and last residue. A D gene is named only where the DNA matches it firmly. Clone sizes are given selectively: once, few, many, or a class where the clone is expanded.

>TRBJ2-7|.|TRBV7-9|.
TGTGCCAGCAGCATAAGGACGGCGGAGCAGTACTTC
CASSIRTAEQYF
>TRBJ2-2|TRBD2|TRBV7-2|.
TGTGCCAGCAGTTATACTAGCGCCCTGGCCCTCAACACCGGGGAGCTGTTTTTT
CASSYTSALALNTGELFF
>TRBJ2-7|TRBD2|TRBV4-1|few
TGCGCCAGCAGCCAAGAGGCAACCTGGGGGGGCGAGCAGTACTTC
CASSQEATWGGEQYF
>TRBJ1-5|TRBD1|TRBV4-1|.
TGCGCCAGCAGTTCGACAGGGGGCAATCAGCCCCAGCATTTT
CASSSTGGNQPQHF
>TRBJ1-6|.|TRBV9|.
TGTGCCAGCAGCGTAGATGGGGTGAGCAATTCACCCCTCCACTTT
CASSVDGVSNSPLHF
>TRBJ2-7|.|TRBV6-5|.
TGTGCCAGCAGTTATTACAAGGGCTCCGAGCAGTACTTC
CASSYYKGSEQYF
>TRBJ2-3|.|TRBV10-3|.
TGTGCCATCAGTCCGAGGGATGGCACAGATACGCAGTATTTT
CAISPRDGTDTQYF
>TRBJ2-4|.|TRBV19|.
TGTGCCAGTAGTATATTCGCGGTTAGTAACATTCAGTACTTC
CASSIFAVSNIQYF
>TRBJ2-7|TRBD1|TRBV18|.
TGTGCCAGCTCACTTCCGGGACAGGGTTCCTACGAGCAGTACTTC
CASSLPGQGSYEQYF
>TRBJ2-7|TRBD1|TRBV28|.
TGTGCCAGCAGGCCGACAGGGGGTAGCTACGAGCAGTACTTC
CASRPTGGSYEQYF
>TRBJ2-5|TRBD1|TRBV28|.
TGTGCCAGCAGGGGGACAGGGTGGGAGACCCAGTACTTC
CASRGTGWETQYF
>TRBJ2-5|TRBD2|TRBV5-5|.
TGTGCCAGCAGCTCCCAGCGGGGGGAGGGAGAGACCCAGTACTTC
CASSSQRGEGETQYF
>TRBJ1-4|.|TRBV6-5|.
TGTGCCAGCAGTTATTATGCAGGAGTTAATGAAAAACTGTTTTTT
CASSYYAGVNEKLFF
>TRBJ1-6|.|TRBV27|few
TGTGCCAGCCAACGACGGGGGTCCTATAATTCACCCCTCCACTTT
CASQRRGSYNSPLHF
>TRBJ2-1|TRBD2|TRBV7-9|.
TGTGCCAGCAGCCTCTTTACTAGCGGGAGTTACAATGAGCAGTTCTTC
CASSLFTSGSYNEQFF
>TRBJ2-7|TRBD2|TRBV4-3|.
TGCGCCAGCAGCCACTCCCTAGCGGGAGTTGGGGAGCAGTACTTC
CASSHSLAGVGEQYF